This TCR beta chain was profiled in a study of T cells in Graves' hyperthyroidism and ophthalmopathy (dated by TCRdb to the late 2010s). At the level of the whole study: To identify distinguishing TCR V-J signatures, a discovery cohort of some 100 patients was used, comprising some 45 with Graves' ophthalmopathy and 55 to 65 with stable Graves' hyperthyroidism. Prospective prediction of ophthalmopathy was tested in an independent validation cohort consisting of 18 to 20 hyperthyroidism patients and around 17 patients who later progressed to ophthalmopathy. The 75 to 100 discovery patients were randomly divided into training and test sets at a 7:3 ratio. In about 6 Graves' hyperthyroidism patients, the study also compared T-cell repertoires from thyroid tissue with T-cell repertoires from blood. Once sampling was done, hyperthyroidism patients were given methimazole at a starting dose of 30 mg daily, whereas ophthalmopathy patients were given high-dose intravenous methylprednisolone. According to the paper, TCR Vbeta CDR3 sequencing was carried out on 135 peripheral blood samples, which came from more than 40 ophthalmopathy, 75 to 80 hyperthyroidism and roughly 17 progressor patients. The study at large found these results: During validation, the model predicted progression to ophthalmopathy a median of roughly 7.1 months ahead of onset, with roughly 65% sensitivity and 72.22% specificity. Sample size was not statistically predetermined, and investigators were not blinded to group allocation. Most expanded thyroid clonotypes (frequency above 0.001) were also detected in blood, suggesting blood repertoires may reflect thyroid immune responses. A 13 V-J signature model separated ophthalmopathy from stable hyperthyroidism, with approximately 86% sensitivity and 81.08% specificity in cross-validation and 80%/75% in testing.

The study excluded patients with uncontrolled infections, other autoimmune diseases, pregnancy or lactation. Diagnoses relied on clinical symptoms, serum thyroxine and TRAb, thyroid ultrasound and orbital computed tomography. Trizol reagent was used to extract total RNA, and RNA quality was then checked on an Agilent 2100 Bioanalyzer. TCR beta CDR3 regions were amplified from RNA transcripts. The first round of RT-PCR for the TCR CDR3 was performed with the HTBI primer set and the Qiagen OneStep RT-PCR kit. Libraries were constructed in a second round of multiplex PCR, after which size selection and purification were performed. Paired-end sequencing of the libraries was performed with 100 bp reads on an Illumina HiSeq2000. Per the original workflow: SOAPnuke was used to process the raw data, with reads discarded if the reads contained adapters or uncalled bases, had a mean Phred below 15, or lacked an exact constant-primer or identifier match. COPE v1.2.5 was used to merge high-quality paired reads, and clonotypes were defined as unique nucleotide sequences. MiTCR v1.1 was used to align clonotypes to the IMGT TRBV, TRBD and TRBJ reference segments. Only V-J combinations with frequency above 0.0001, covering about 99% of repertoires, were analysed. The TCS score was defined as F50 (clonal expansion) divided by E x V (chaos), with BLOSUM62-based TCRdist calculated between CDR3 peptides within each V-J. Welch's t-statistics and random forest reduced several hundred V-J features to 10 to 15, which were used in a naive Bayes classifier (R e1071). Thyroid-blood repertoire similarity was quantified with the Morisita-Horn index. The public reads were reprocessed in TCRdb via fastp at Q25 and MiXCR, keeping in-frame beta chains. Merged by CDR3 protein, the rows form single entries marked with the most common genes and DNA. The V and J calls here are based on TCRdb, not the publication. The sample records roughly 500,000 distinct CDR3 sequences, 40% to 50% of which are singletons. 44% of the sample is taken by the ten largest.

This clonotype has a count of ten or more. Its specific antigen is unknown. No clone much larger than this one lies a single base away; base qualities are absent. According to the germline V gene (reference sequence), CDR1 reads DFQATT and CDR2 reads SNEGSKA. The CDR3 spans 14 residues, from the cysteine through the phenylalanine. The retained sequence is limited to the CDR3, 42 bases, with the frame set at the first base. Trimming takes 0 bases from V and 4 bases from J, and the germline ends sit 12 bases apart. The rearrangement joined TRBV20-1 to TRBJ1-1; the D region possibly corresponds to TRBD1 (5 bases align). This TCR was sampled from an adult woman with Graves' disease, either hyperthyroidism or ophthalmopathy (not recorded which). Sequenced: peripheral blood or thyroid tissue (not recorded which). The CDR3 has the sequence CSARDRGRSTEAFF. The DNA reads as follows: TGCAGTGCTAGAGATCGGGGGAGGAGCACTGAAGCTTTCTTT.